This T cell receptor beta chain was identified in a study of regulatory T cells in long-lasting Graves disease. With 3 bases removed from V and 11 bases from J, the gap between germline ends came to 19 bases. The germline V gene has CDR1 MDHEN and CDR2 SYDVKM. The CDR3 has 14 residues. Arm-PCR with iRepertoire HTBI primers amplified the CDR3 regions for these TCR beta libraries. MiXCR, applied by TCRdb to the multiplex PCR reads, yields one record per CDR3 protein. There are about 660,000 distinct CDR3 sequences in the sample; around 32% occur only once, and around 40% lies in the top ten. The time point was: persistent/refractory GD, antithyroid drugs over 5 years with positive TRAb. The TCR library used RNA extracted from PBMCs.

The genes are TRBV28 and TRBJ1-1, with D uncertain. Sequencing used peripheral blood mononuclear cells (PBMCs), obtained when the disease was refractory, from a patient treated with antithyroid drugs. This receptor was taken from a female donor with Graves disease. CDR3 region: CASSFVGRAVLAFF. Here the CDR3 DNA reads TGTGCCAGCAGTTTTGTGGGGAGGGCAGTTCTGGCTTTCTTT. Supplemented by reference TRBV28 and TRBJ1-1, the full variable domain reads DVKVTQSSRYLVKRTGEKVFLECVQDMDHENMFWYRQDPGLGLRLIYFSYDVKMKEKGDIPEGYSVSREKKERFSLILESASTNQTSMYLCASSFVGRAVLAFFGQGTRLTVV.